This T cell receptor (beta chain) emerged from a study of response to subunit inactivated influenza vaccine. A single record per CDR3 protein comes from TCRdb applying MiXCR to the RT-PCR reads. The table includes 300,000 to 350,000 distinct CDR3 sequences, just over 20% detected once. The CDR3 totals 12 residues. CDR1 is SGDLS and CDR2 is YYNGEE in the germline V gene. Trimming removed 3 bases at V and 5 bases at J, with 7 bases between. This clonotype was seen more than once but under ten times. No antigen is known for it. Regarding the study as a whole: The authors suggested that few new T cells are recruited per seasonal influenza vaccination.

This clonotype originated in a man in his fifties or sixties who received an inactivated influenza vaccine. The specimen comprised PBMCs from blood, sampled approximately 22 months after vaccination. The V and J genes are TRBV9 and TRBJ2-3; no clear D. The CDR3 region has the DNA TGTGCCAGCAGCGGAATAATAGATACGCAGTATTTT. The encoded protein is CASSGIIDTQYF. The full variable domain, in which reference TRBV9 and TRBJ2-3 provide the parts outside the CDR3, is DSGVTQTPKHLITATGQRVTLRCSPRSGDLSVYWYQQSLDQGLQFLIQYYNGEERAKGNILERFSAQQFPDLHSELNLSSLELGDSALYFCASSGIIDTQYFGPGTRLTVL.